The T cell receptor (beta chain) under discussion was sequenced for a study of T cells in Graves' hyperthyroidism and ophthalmopathy. A lack of ophthalmopathy progression within 18 months defined stable Graves' hyperthyroidism. Amplification of TCR beta CDR3 regions used RNA as the template. Using the HTBI primer set, a first-round RT-PCR was run on the TCR CDR3. In TCRdb, the multiplex PCR reads were re-called with MiXCR into one record per CDR3 protein. The table shows hundreds of thousands of distinct CDR3 sequences, with roughly 37% occurring only once. Trimming removed 7 bases at V and 1 base at J, with 16 bases between. The CDR3 spans 15 residues.

This clonotype originated in a young man with Graves' hyperthyroidism. The specimen sequenced was blood. V is TRBV12-3 or TRBV12-4 and J is TRBJ1-1, with D unresolved. The CDR3 region is CASTEGGRTNTEAFF. In DNA, the CDR3 is TGTGCCAGCACCGAAGGAGGACGGACGAACACTGAAGCTTTCTTT.